These T cell receptor beta chains were read from a single sample in a study of blood T cell repertoires in COVID-19. Profiled with immunoSEQ multiplex PCR; TCRdb holds only in-frame clones, not every one. The table has fewer than 300,000 clones, about 81% seen once. Sequenced input: peripheral blood. The receptors stem from a human donor with COVID-19, enrolled during active disease. The donor label of this sample is uncertain. Each CDR3 is given with its conserved first and last residue. D genes are given only for firm matches.

>TRBJ2-5|TRBD1|TRBV2
CASSLDRGQETQYF
>TRBJ2-5|.|TRBV5-1
CASSLSSGAEIGTQYF
>TRBJ2-7|.|TRBV29-1
CSVAGQGSSYEQYF
>TRBJ2-5|TRBD1|TRBV7-9
CASSLARGLRETQYF
>TRBJ2-1|.|TRBV9
CASTLSVPANEQFF
>TRBJ2-6|.|TRBV9
CASSVTSDRANVLTF
>TRBJ1-2|.|TRBV27
CASSGAGLFYGYTF
>TRBJ2-1|.|TRBV19
CASRGGYIFNEQFF
>TRBJ2-3|TRBD1|TRBV19
CASSVSGQGTDTQYF
>TRBJ1-1|.|TRBV7-3
CASSLQMNTEAFF
>TRBJ1-2|TRBD1|TRBV6-5
CASSYSSGTDYGYTF
>TRBJ1-4|.|TRBV4-1
CASSQDQGGAREKLFF
>TRBJ2-2|.|TRBV9
CASSVVAGPNTGELFF
>TRBJ2-1|.|TRBV7-2
CASSLPVVNEQFF
>TRBJ2-2|.|TRBV6-2/TRBV6-3
CASSYALAGVRDTGELFF
>TRBJ2-3|TRBD1|TRBV3-1/TRBV3-2
CASSPHGTGSADTQYF
>TRBJ2-1|.|TRBV7-9
CASSSLNKQFF
>TRBJ2-1|.|TRBV5-4
CASSLIRGSYNEQFF
>TRBJ2-7|TRBD1|TRBV28
CASSFGLGGTSYEQYF
>TRBJ2-3|TRBD1|TRBV5-6
CASSWTGGKDTQYF
>TRBJ1-1|TRBD1|TRBV27
CASSGQGGLNTEAFF
>TRBJ1-1|TRBD1|TRBV5-6
CASTRTGEETEAFF
>TRBJ2-3|.|TRBV10-3
CAISADVGQPGAGVSTDTQYF
>TRBJ2-1|TRBD2|TRBV6-6
CASSSGLAGGYNEQFF
>TRBJ2-2|TRBD1|TRBV24-1
CATSHRTGKFSGELFF
>TRBJ1-1|.|TRBV7-8
CASSFQDHSKDYFF
>TRBJ2-3|TRBD2|TRBV7-2
CASSFPSGGTDTQYF
>TRBJ2-1|TRBD2|TRBV7-3
CASSTGLPYNEQFF
>TRBJ2-1|TRBD1|TRBV6-1
CASSEALALGTGTYNEQFF
>TRBJ2-7|TRBD2|TRBV27
CASSHEYSRLAGPYEQYF
>TRBJ2-1|TRBD2|TRBV18
CASSPGLAVPSYNEQFF
>TRBJ1-1|.|TRBV12-5
CASGFFRGRNTEAFF
>TRBJ1-2|.|TRBV7-2
CASSARGFDYGYTF
>TRBJ2-3|.|TRBV5-4
CASSLEPTPTDTQYF
>TRBJ1-1|.|TRBV11-2
CASSSRGGDNTEAFF
>TRBJ1-2|TRBD1|TRBV7-2
CASSGLRTGDGYGYTF
>TRBJ2-7|TRBD2|TRBV7-2
CASSPGGTIFYEQYF
>TRBJ1-5|TRBD1|TRBV4-3
CASSQSGGGQPQHF
>TRBJ1-5|TRBD1|TRBV7-9
CASSLGTGGTVRFDQPQHF
>TRBJ1-3|.|TRBV5-6
CASSPDSFSGNTIYF
>TRBJ1-2|TRBD1|TRBV7-8
CASSLQTGGDGYGYTF
>TRBJ1-2|TRBD1|TRBV5-1
CASSGGQGNYGYTF
>TRBJ2-3|.|TRBV5-1
CASSSTASTDTQYF
>TRBJ2-3|.|TRBV5-1
CASSPKLAGKTDTQYF
>TRBJ1-6|.|TRBV7-2
CASSSPTYNSPLHF
>TRBJ2-1|.|TRBV7-2
CASSLGAERLSSYNEQFF
>TRBJ2-3|TRBD2|TRBV5-1
CASSLGLASTDTQYF
>TRBJ2-7|TRBD2|TRBV5-1
CASSPGTSGSVGHEQYF
>TRBJ2-3|TRBD2|TRBV5-8
CASSYGLAGTDTQYF
>TRBJ2-3|.|TRBV5-1
CASSLSRQGGDTQYF
>TRBJ2-3|.|TRBV19
CASTHRQSTDTQYF
>TRBJ2-7|.|TRBV19
CASSIPAGAQYEQYF